This passage covers 17 T cell receptor beta chains from one sample sequenced in a study of blood T cell repertoires in COVID-19. Profiled with immunoSEQ multiplex PCR; TCRdb holds only in-frame clones, not every one. The sample lists 300,000 or so clones, roughly 86% occurring once. The specimen was PBMCs or T cells enriched from blood (not recorded which). The receptors come from a woman between 50 and 59 years old who had been exposed to COVID-19.

V is TRBV14 and J is TRBJ2-7; TRBD1 might be the D (6 bases). This CDR3 spans 16 amino acids. V was trimmed by 0 bases and J by 3 bases, leaving 15 bases between them. Germline values: CDR1 SGHDN, CDR2 FVKESK. The CDR3 protein is CASSQDPGYRDYEQYF. CDR3 DNA sequence: TGTGCCAGCAGCCAAGATCCAGGGTACAGGGACTACGAGCAGTACTTC.

The chain is built from TRBV19 and TRBJ1-1, with a weak D call TRBD1 (5 bases). The germline CDR1 and CDR2 sequences are LNHDA and SQIVND (reference sequence). Trimming took 1 base from V and 6 from J, leaving 12 bases between them. CDR3 length equals 14 residues. The CDR3 DNA follows: TGTGCCAGTAGTATAGTTAGAGGGGAGGCTGAAGCTTTCTTT. It specifies CASSIVRGEAEAFF.

The chain recombines TRBV4-1 with TRBJ2-6; tentatively, D is TRBD1 (5 bases). The CDR3 runs to 18 residues. From germline, CDR1 is MGHRA and CDR2 YSYEKL. Deletions cut 1 base from V and 4 bases from J, with 17 bases between. In DNA form, the CDR3 reads TGCGCCAGCAGCCAAGGAAGGCAGGGTAGGCGAGGGGCCAACGTCCTGACTTTC. Translating it yields CASSQGRQGRRGANVLTF.

J is TRBJ1-3 and V is TRBV4-1, with 8 bases aligning to TRBD1. With 3 bases clipped from V and 7 bases from J, the junction kept 11 bases outside the gene matches. This CDR3 is built from 16 residues. The germline gives CDR1 MGHRA, CDR2 YSYEKL. For the CDR3, the DNA is TGCGCCAGCAGCCAGGACTTGACAGGGGTTCGGAACACCATATATTTT. It yields the protein CASSQDLTGVRNTIYF.

This clone was counted between two and nine times. The V call is TRBV19, the J call TRBJ2-1, with 9 positions matching TRBD2. There are 15 residues in the CDR3. V was clipped by 5 bases and J by 3 bases; unmatched bases: 5. CDR1 LNHDA and CDR2 SQIVND come from the germline V gene (reference sequence). The CDR3 bases are TGTGCCAGTAGTGCTAGCGGGGCCAACTACAATGAGCAGTTCTTC. Encoded protein: CASSASGANYNEQFF.

The chain uses TRBV19 and TRBJ2-1; 15 bases match TRBD2. V shed 5 bases and J 8 bases; nucleotides not matched to a gene: 4. The CDR3 sequence is 15 residues long. Germline CDR1 and CDR2: LNHDA and SQIVND (reference sequence). Here the CDR3 DNA reads TGTGCCAGTAGTCTAGGGACTAGCGGGGGGTATGAGCAGTTCTTC. Amino acid sequence: CASSLGTSGGYEQFF.

The rearrangement uses TRBV10-3 and TRBJ1-5; 12 nucleotides line up with TRBD1. V dropped 4 bases and J dropped 0; count of bases not matched to a gene: 10. This CDR3 has 19 residues. Germline CDR1 and CDR2: ENHRY and SYGVKD. The CDR3 nucleotides are TGTGCCATCAGTGGTTCCGGGACAGGGGGCGCGAATAGCAATCAGCCCCAGCATTTT. It is translated as CAISGSGTGGANSNQPQHF.

The chain recombines TRBV7-8 with TRBJ1-5; TRBD1 matches 9 bases. Germline CDR1 SGHVS, CDR2 FQNEAQ. The CDR3 consists of 17 residues. V shed 1 base, J shed 4 bases, and the junction held 8 bases outside the gene matches. CDR3 residues: CASSLVWGQGQNQPQHF. CDR3 in DNA: TGTGCCAGCAGCTTAGTGTGGGGACAGGGACAGAATCAGCCCCAGCATTTT. The full variable domain, completed using reference TRBV7-8 and TRBJ1-5, is GAGVSQSPRYKVAKRGQDVALRCDPISGHVSLFWYQQALGQGPEFLTYFQNEAQLDKSGLPSDRFFAERPEGSVSTLKIQRTQQEDSAVYLCASSLVWGQGQNQPQHFGDGTRLSIL.

This chain connects TRBV28 to TRBJ2-2; D is unresolved. CDR1 and CDR2 from the germline V gene are MDHEN and SYDVKM. This CDR3 is 14 amino acids long. V was clipped by 6 bases and J by 5 bases, with 13 bases between them. In nucleotides, the CDR3 is TGTGCCAGCAGAGGCTACAGCCAAACCGGGGAGCTGTTTTTT. Amino acid sequence: CASRGYSQTGELFF.

This sequence joins TRBV5-1 and TRBJ2-7, with TRBD1 identical over 10 bases. Germline values: CDR1 SGHRS, CDR2 YFSETQ. This CDR3 contains 14 residues. J was trimmed by 7 bases and V by 4 bases; bases with no gene match: 8. The CDR3: CASSTDRGEREQYF. CDR3 DNA: TGCGCCAGCAGCACGGACAGGGGGGAGAGGGAGCAGTACTTC.

V usage is TRBV4-1 and J usage is TRBJ1-2; 8 bases fit TRBD1. J lost 1 base, V lost 2 bases, and 3 bases had no gene match. The CDR3 extends over 15 amino acids. Germline V gives CDR1 MGHRA, CDR2 YSYEKL. CDR3 nucleotide sequence: TGCGCCAGCAGCCAACTTACAGGGGGTAACTATGGCTACACCTTC. Its protein product is CASSQLTGGNYGYTF.

The chain is built from TRBV4-1 and TRBJ1-5; D might be TRBD1 (6 bases). Per germline, CDR1 MGHRA and CDR2 YSYEKL. The CDR3 consists of 18 residues. V was clipped by 3 bases and J by 6 bases, with 24 bases between them. The CDR3 loop reads CASSHSSGTKVSGQPQHF. Written as DNA, the CDR3 is TGCGCCAGCAGCCATTCCTCCGGGACAAAGGTATCGGGTCAGCCCCAGCATTTT.

This clone was detected only once. This chain connects TRBV19 to TRBJ1-3; perhaps TRBD1 as D (6 bases). Germline CDR1 reads LNHDA; CDR2 reads SQIVND (reference sequence). The length of the CDR3 is 16 residues. The V gene lost 5 bases and the J gene lost 4 bases, with 18 bases spanning the gap. DNA for the CDR3: TGTGCCAGTAGTGTACAGGGCCTTACTGGAGGAAACACCATATATTTT. Its translation: CASSVQGLTGGNTIYF.

This clone has a single count. The rearrangement links TRBV5-1 to TRBJ2-1; a weak D match, TRBD2 (5 bases). The CDR3 is 15 residues long. From germline, CDR1 is SGHRS and CDR2 YFSETQ. Trimming cost V 4 bases and J 0 bases, with 11 bases left between them. DNA for the CDR3: TGCGCCAGCAGCCCGAGGGAAAGCTCCTACAATGAGCAGTTCTTC. Encoded protein: CASSPRESSYNEQFF.

This rearrangement joins TRBV30 to TRBJ2-7, with 8 bases matching TRBD1. V lost 3 bases to trimming and J lost 2 bases; unmatched junction nucleotides: 6. CDR3 size: 14 residues. Germline V gene lookup returns CDR1 GTSNPN and CDR2 SVGIG (reference sequence). CDR3 region: CAWRLGQGPYEQYF. The CDR3 DNA follows: TGTGCCTGGAGGCTCGGACAGGGCCCCTACGAGCAGTACTTC.

This rearrangement joins TRBV19 to TRBJ2-7; TRBD1 aligns across 7 bases. Unmatched junction bases numbered 7, after V lost 3 bases and J lost 2 bases. The CDR3 runs 15 residues. From germline, CDR1 is LNHDA and CDR2 SQIVND (reference sequence). In DNA, the CDR3 is TGTGCCAGTAGTATGGTTCGACAGGGTGCCTACGAGCAGTACTTC. The encoded protein is CASSMVRQGAYEQYF.

This sequence joins TRBV5-1 and TRBJ1-3, with 7 nucleotides matching TRBD1. The germline CDR1 and CDR2 sequences are SGHRS and YFSETQ. This CDR3 comprises 16 residues. V dropped 5 bases and J dropped 2; count of bases not matched to a gene: 10. The CDR3 is CASRKEQGSPGNTIYF. In nucleotides, the CDR3 is TGCGCCAGCAGGAAAGAACAGGGGTCCCCTGGAAACACCATATATTTT.